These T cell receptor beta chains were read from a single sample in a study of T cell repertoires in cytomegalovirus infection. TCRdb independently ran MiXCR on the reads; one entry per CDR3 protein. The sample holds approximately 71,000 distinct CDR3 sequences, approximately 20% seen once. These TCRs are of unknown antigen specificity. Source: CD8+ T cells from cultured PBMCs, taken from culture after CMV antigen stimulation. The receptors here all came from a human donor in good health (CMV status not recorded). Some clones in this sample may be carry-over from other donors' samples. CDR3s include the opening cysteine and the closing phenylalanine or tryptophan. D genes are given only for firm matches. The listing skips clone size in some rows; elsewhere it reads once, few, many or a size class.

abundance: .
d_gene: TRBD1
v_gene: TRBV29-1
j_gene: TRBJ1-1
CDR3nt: TGCAGCGTTCCAGGGGGTACTGAAGCTTTCTTT
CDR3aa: CSVPGGTEAFF

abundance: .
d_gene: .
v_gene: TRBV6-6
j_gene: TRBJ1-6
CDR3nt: TGTGCCAGCAGTTACGGGGACTGGGGACGGAATAATTCACCCCTCCACTTT
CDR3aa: CASSYGDWGRNNSPLHF

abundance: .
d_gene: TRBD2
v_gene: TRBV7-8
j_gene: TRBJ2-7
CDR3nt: TGTGCCAGCAGCTTACAGGGACTAGCGTTATACGAGCAGTACTTC
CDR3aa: CASSLQGLALYEQYF

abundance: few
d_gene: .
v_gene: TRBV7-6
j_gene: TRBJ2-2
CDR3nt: TGTGCCAGCAGCGCCTCTACAGGGACGGGCACCGGGGAGCTGTTTTTT
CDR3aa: CASSASTGTGTGELFF

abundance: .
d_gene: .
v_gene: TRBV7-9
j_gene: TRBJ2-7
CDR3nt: TGTGCCAGCAGCTTAGGAGGGGAAGAGCAGTACTTC
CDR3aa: CASSLGGEEQYF

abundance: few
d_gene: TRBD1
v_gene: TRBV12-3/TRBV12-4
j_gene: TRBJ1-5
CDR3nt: TGTGCCAGCAGCCTGGGACTATTTGAGGGGACAGGGTGGTTAGCGGTTAATCAGCCCCAGCATTTT
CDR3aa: CASSLGLFEGTGWLAVNQPQHF

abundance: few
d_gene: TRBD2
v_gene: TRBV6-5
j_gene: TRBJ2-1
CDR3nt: TGTGCCAGCAGTTACTCTCGCGGGGGGGGGAATGAGCAGTTCTTC
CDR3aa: CASSYSRGGGNEQFF

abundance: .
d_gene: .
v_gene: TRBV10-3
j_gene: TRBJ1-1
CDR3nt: TGTGCCATCAGTGATCTTGGACAGCAGAACACTGAAGCTTTCTTT
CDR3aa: CAISDLGQQNTEAFF

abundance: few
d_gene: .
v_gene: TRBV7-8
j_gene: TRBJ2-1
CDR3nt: TGTGCCAGCAGCTTAAGGCGAGTCTCCTACAATGAGCAGTTCTTC
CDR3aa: CASSLRRVSYNEQFF

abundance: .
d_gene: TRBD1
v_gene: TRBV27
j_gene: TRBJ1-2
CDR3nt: TGTGCCAGCAGTGACAACAGGGGGAGCTACACCTTC
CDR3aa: CASSDNRGSYTF

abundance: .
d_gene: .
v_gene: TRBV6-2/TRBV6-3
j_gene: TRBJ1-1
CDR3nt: TGTGCCAGCAGTTGGGACCTTCGGCAGGGGAACACTGAAGCTTTCTTT
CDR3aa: CASSWDLRQGNTEAFF